Following are 9 T cell receptor beta chains from one sample sequenced in a study of T cells in Graves' hyperthyroidism and ophthalmopathy. The CDR3 regions of TCR beta were amplified from RNA transcripts. HTBI primers were the set used in a first-round RT-PCR of the TCR CDR3. TCRdb re-called the multiplex PCR reads with MiXCR, one entry per CDR3 protein. Of 330,000 or so distinct CDR3 sequences listed, 15% to 20% are singletons. The specimen sequenced was blood. Every receptor here comes from a woman aged 35 to 49 with Graves' ophthalmopathy.

The chain joins TRBV6-5 to TRBJ1-1; 7 bases fit TRBD1. The CDR3 is 15 amino acids. Germline CDR1 reads MNHEY; CDR2 reads SVGAGI. V gave up 2 bases and J gave up 6 bases; unmatched junction bases: 9. CDR3 amino acids: CASSYKQGGMPEAFF. The CDR3 nucleotides are TGTGCCAGCAGTTACAAGCAGGGGGGGATGCCTGAAGCTTTCTTT.

Worth noting for this clonotype: Being one base from a much bigger clone, this may be a read error. The rearrangement links TRBV30 to TRBJ1-6; TRBD1 matches at 7 bases. CDR1 and CDR2 (germline): GTSNPN, SVGIG (reference sequence). The CDR3 is 14 residues long. The CDR3 sequence: CAWSQGVFNSSLHF. For the CDR3, the DNA is TGTGCCTGGAGCCAGGGGGTTTTTAATTCATCCCTCCACTTT.

This clonotype is classed as medium-sized (0.01 to 0.1%). The rearrangement uses TRBV7-8 and TRBJ1-1; TRBD1 might be the D (6 bases). This CDR3 spans 16 amino acids. The germline V gene encodes CDR1 SGHVS and CDR2 FQNEAQ. Trimming took off 7 bases at V and 2 bases at J, with 20 bases between the two ends. The CDR3 sequence: CASTFTTGSLNTEAFF. The CDR3 bases are TGTGCCAGCACCTTTACAACAGGGTCCCTTAACACTGAAGCTTTCTTT.

Comment on this clonotype: A much bigger clone sits one base away, suggesting this may be a read error. The V gene is TRBV4-1, the J gene TRBJ1-2; D unresolved. The V gene's germline CDR1 is MGHRA and CDR2 YSYEKL. The CDR3 sequence is 13 residues long. The CDR3 protein is CASSQESGNGHAF. The CDR3, as DNA: TGCGCCAGCAGCCAAGAGTCAGGCAATGGCCACGCCTTC.

This clonotype was seen repeatedly, ten times or more. This chain joins TRBV5-1 and TRBJ2-2, with D perhaps being TRBD1 or TRBD2 (6 bases each). Trimming cost V 0 bases and J 4 bases, with 19 bases left between them. Germline V gene sequence: CDR1 SGHRS, CDR2 YFSETQ. The CDR3 is 18 residues long. CDR3 loop: CASSLAGAASAGTGELFF. The CDR3 DNA is TGCGCCAGCAGCTTGGCGGGGGCAGCGAGCGCCGGCACCGGGGAGCTGTTTTTT.

Ten or more counts support this clonotype. This chain links TRBV30 with TRBJ1-3; no firm D call. Germline loops: CDR1 GTSNPN, CDR2 SVGIG (reference sequence). The CDR3 has 12 residues. Deletions cut 1 base from V and 4 bases from J, with 5 bases between. The CDR3 is CAWSASGNTIYF. CDR3 coding DNA: TGTGCCTGGAGTGCATCGGGAAACACCATATATTTT.

This chain connects TRBV7-3 to TRBJ1-1; TRBD1 aligns across 9 bases. The V and J ends lost 5 bases and 1 base, in that order; junction bases with no gene match: 5. CDR1 and CDR2 (germline): SGHTA, FQGTGA. This CDR3 spans 15 amino acids. In nucleotides, the CDR3 is TGTGCCAGCAGCGTGGGACAGGGAACGAACACTGAAGCTTTCTTT. Translated, it gives CASSVGQGTNTEAFF.

In this sample, this clonotype turned up many times. The chain has TRBV5-1 and TRBJ2-7; D is possibly TRBD1 (6 bases). Germline V CDR1 and CDR2: SGHRS, YFSETQ. Between the trimmed V and J ends, which lost 1 base and 1 base, there was a span of 12 bases. The CDR3 loop spans 15 amino acids. CDR3 sequence reads: CASSLQGQPSYEQYF. DNA of the CDR3: TGCGCCAGCAGCTTGCAGGGGCAGCCTTCCTACGAGCAGTACTTC.

This clonotype was seen many times. J is TRBJ2-5 and V is TRBV6-5, with 9 bases lining up with TRBD2. Germline V CDR1 and CDR2: MNHEY, SVGAGI. The ends lost 2 bases at V and 2 bases at J; junction bases unmatched: 12. The CDR3 runs 18 residues. CDR3 sequence: CASSYDFSGLAVQETQYF. Here the CDR3 DNA reads TGTGCCAGCAGTTACGATTTTTCGGGACTAGCAGTTCAAGAGACCCAGTACTTC.